This T cell receptor (beta chain) was identified during a study of T cell clonality in common variable immunodeficiency. Findings and caveats of the study: Reportedly, TCR beta sequences from common variable immunodeficiency showed fewer deletions and N-nucleotide insertions.

Each donor provided about 4.5 to 9 ml of heparinized whole blood. V was clipped by 0 bases and J by 0 bases, with 18 bases between them. Germline V gene data show CDR1 as SGHRS and CDR2 as YFSETQ. The CDR3 sequence is 19 residues long. This clone has at least ten counts. What it recognizes is unknown. The CDR3 extends 3 residues past the end of the read, so its final part is completed from the germline J gene. Sequencing was performed with immunoSEQ multiplex PCR; in TCRdb, only in-frame clones are kept and a portion is missing. The sample yields 50,000 to 65,000 clones, without any singletons. This sequence was found in a person aged 18 to 70 in good health. The genes are TRBV5-1 and TRBJ2-2; unclear D gene. The material sequenced was peripheral blood mononuclear cells. CDR3 residues: CASSLGPWQEVPNTGELFF. CDR3 DNA, as far as it was read: TGCGCCAGCAGCTTGGGCCCGTGGCAAGAGGTGCCGAACACCGGGGAG. The whole variable domain, remainder taken from reference TRBV5-1 and TRBJ2-2, is KAGVTQTPRYLIKTRGQQVTLSCSPISGHRSVSWYQQTPGQGLQFLFEYFSETQRNKGNFPGRFSGRQFSNSRSEMNVSTLELGDSALYLCASSLGPWQEVPNTGELFFGEGSRLTVL.